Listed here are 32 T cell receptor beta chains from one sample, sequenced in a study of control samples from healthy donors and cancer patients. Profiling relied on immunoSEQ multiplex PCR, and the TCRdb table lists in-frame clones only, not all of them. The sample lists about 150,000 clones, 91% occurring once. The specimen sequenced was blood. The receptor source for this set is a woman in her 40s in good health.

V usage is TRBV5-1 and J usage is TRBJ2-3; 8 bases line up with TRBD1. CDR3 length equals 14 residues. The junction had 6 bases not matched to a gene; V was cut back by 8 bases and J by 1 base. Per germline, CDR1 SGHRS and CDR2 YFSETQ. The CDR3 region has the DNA TGCGCCAGTGCGACAGGGGCCCGCACAGATACGCAGTATTTT. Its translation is CASATGARTDTQYF.

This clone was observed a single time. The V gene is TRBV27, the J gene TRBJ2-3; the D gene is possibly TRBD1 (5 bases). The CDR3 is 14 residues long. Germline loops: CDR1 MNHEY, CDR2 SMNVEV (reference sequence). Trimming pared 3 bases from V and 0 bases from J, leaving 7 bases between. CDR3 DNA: TGTGCCAGCAGTTTTGGGGCTAGCACAGATACGCAGTATTTT. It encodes CASSFGASTDTQYF.

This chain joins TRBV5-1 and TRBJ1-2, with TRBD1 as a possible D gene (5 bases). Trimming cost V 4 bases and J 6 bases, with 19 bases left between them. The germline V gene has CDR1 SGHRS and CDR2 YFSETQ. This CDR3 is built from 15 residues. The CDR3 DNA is TGCGCCAGCAGCCCAGGAGCCCAGGGTATAGATGGCTACACCTTC. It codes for CASSPGAQGIDGYTF.

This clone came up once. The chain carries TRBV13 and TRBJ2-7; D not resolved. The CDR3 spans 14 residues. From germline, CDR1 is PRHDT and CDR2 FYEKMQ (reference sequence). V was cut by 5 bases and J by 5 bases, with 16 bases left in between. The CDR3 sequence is CASSPRASVDEQYF. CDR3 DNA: TGTGCCAGCAGCCCTCGGGCATCGGTAGACGAGCAGTACTTC.

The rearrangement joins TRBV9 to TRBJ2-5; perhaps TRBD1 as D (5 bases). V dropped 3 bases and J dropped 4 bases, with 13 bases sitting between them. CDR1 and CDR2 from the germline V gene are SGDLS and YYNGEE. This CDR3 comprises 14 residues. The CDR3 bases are TGTGCCAGCAGCGCGCACAGGTTGGGAGAGACCCAGTACTTC. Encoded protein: CASSAHRLGETQYF.

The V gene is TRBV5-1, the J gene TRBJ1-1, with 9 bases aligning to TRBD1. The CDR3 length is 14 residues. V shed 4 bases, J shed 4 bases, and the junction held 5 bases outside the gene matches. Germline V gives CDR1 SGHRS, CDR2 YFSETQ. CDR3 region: CASSPRQGGTEAFF. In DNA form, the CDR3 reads TGCGCCAGCAGCCCTAGACAGGGGGGCACTGAAGCTTTCTTT.

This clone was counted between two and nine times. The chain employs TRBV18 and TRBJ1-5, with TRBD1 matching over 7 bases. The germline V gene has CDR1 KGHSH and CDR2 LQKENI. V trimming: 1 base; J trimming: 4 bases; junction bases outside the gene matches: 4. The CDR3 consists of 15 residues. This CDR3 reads CASSPQGASNQPQHF. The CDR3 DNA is TGTGCCAGCTCACCACAGGGGGCTTCAAATCAGCCCCAGCATTTT.

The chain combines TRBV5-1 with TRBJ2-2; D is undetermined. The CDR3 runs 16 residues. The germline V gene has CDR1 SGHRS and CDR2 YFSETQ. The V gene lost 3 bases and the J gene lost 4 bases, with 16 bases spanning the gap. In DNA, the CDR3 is TGCGCCAGCAGCTCTGATGGACCAGCACTCACCGGGGAGCTGTTTTTT. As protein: CASSSDGPALTGELFF.

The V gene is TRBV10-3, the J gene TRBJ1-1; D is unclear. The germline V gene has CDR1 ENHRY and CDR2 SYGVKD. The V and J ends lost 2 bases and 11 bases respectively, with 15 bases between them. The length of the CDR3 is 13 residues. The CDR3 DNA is TGTGCCATCAGTGAGCAGGAGGGCCTGACGGCTTTCTTT. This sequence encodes CAISEQEGLTAFF.

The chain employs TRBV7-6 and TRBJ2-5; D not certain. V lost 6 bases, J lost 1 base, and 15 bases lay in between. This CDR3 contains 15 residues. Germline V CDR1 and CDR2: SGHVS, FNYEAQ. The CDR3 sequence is CASRPNQGPQETQYF. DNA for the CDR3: TGTGCCAGCAGACCAAACCAAGGTCCCCAAGAGACCCAGTACTTC.

The CDR3 nucleotides are TGCAGTGCTAGTATAGGACACATATTGAATTCACCCCTCCACTTT. It translates to CSASIGHILNSPLHF. V gene TRBV20-1 combines with J gene TRBJ1-6; perhaps TRBD1 as D (5 bases). V was cut by 3 bases and J by 7 bases, with 16 bases left in between. CDR1 is DFQATT, CDR2 SNEGSKA, per germline (reference sequence). This CDR3 contains 15 residues.

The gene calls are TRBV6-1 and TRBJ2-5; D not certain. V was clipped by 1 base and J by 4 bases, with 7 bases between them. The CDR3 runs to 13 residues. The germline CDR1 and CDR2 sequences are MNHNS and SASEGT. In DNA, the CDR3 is TGTGCCAGCAGTGAAGGGCAAGGAGAGACCCAGTACTTC. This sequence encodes CASSEGQGETQYF.

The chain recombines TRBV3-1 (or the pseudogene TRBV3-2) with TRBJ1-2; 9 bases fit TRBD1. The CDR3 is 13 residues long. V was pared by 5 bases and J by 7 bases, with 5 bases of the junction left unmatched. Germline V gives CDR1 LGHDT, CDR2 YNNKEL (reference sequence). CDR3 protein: CASSVWTGVGYTF. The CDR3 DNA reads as TGTGCCAGCAGCGTTTGGACAGGGGTTGGCTACACCTTC.

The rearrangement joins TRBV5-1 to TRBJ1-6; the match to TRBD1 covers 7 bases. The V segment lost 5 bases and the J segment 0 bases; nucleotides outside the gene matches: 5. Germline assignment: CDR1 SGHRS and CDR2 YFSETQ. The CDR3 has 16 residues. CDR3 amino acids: CASRLGGASYNSPLHF. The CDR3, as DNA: TGCGCCAGCAGGTTAGGGGGCGCCTCCTATAATTCACCCCTCCACTTT.

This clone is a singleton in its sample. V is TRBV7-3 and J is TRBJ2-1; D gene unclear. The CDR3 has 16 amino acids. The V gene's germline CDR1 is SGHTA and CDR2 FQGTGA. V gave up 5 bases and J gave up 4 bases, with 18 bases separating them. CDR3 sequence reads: CASSASDEDGYNEQFF. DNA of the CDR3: TGTGCCAGCAGCGCCAGCGACGAGGACGGATACAATGAGCAGTTCTTC. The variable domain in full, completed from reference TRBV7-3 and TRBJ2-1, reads GAGVSQTPSNKVTEKGKYVELRCDPISGHTALYWYRQSLGQGPEFLIYFQGTGAADDSGLPNDRFFAVRPEGSVSTLKIQRTERGDSAVYLCASSASDEDGYNEQFFGPGTRLTVL.

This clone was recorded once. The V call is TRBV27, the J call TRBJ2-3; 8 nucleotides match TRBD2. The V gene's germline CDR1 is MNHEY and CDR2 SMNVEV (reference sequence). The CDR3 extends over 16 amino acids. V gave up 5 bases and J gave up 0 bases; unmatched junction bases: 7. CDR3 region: CASSLLAADSTDTQYF. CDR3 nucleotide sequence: TGTGCCAGCAGTCTACTAGCGGCCGACAGCACAGATACGCAGTATTTT.

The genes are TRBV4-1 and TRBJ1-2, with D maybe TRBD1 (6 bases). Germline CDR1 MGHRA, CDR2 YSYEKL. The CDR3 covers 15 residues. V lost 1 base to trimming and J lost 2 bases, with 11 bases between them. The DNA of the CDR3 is TGCGCCAGCAGCCAAGTTGGAGGGGGAAACTATGGCTACACCTTC. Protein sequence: CASSQVGGGNYGYTF.

Written as DNA, the CDR3 is TGTGCCAGCAGCCAATGGGGGCGGCACACTGAAGCTTTCTTT. Its translation: CASSQWGRHTEAFF. This chain joins TRBV3-1 (or the pseudogene TRBV3-2) and TRBJ1-1, with D possibly TRBD1 on 6 matching bases. The V gene's germline CDR1 is LGHDT and CDR2 YNNKEL (reference sequence). The CDR3 runs to 14 residues. Deletions cut 2 bases from V and 3 bases from J, with 10 bases between.

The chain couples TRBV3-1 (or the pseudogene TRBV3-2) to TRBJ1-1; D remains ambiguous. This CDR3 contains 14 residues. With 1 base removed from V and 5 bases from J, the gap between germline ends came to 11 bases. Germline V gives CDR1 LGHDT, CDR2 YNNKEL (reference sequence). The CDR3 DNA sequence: TGTGCCAGCAGCCAAGTCGATCGGGGAACTGAAGCTTTCTTT. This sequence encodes CASSQVDRGTEAFF.

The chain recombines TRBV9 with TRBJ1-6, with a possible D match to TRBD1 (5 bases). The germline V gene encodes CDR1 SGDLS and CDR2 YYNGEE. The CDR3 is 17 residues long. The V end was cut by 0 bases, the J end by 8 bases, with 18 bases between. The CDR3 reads CASSVGGVAELDSPLHF. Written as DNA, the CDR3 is TGTGCCAGCAGCGTAGGGGGGGTAGCAGAGTTGGATTCACCCCTCCACTTT.

The chain's CDR3 is CASSERYSYGYTF. The CDR3 DNA reads TGTGCCAGCAGTGAACGGTACAGCTATGGCTACACCTTC. J is TRBJ1-2 and V is TRBV6-1; D remains unclear. Germline V gene sequence: CDR1 MNHNS, CDR2 SASEGT. The CDR3 length is 13 residues. Trimming removed 2 bases at V and 4 bases at J, with 8 bases between.

The CDR3 region is CASRRGMVDGYTF. The CDR3 DNA sequence: TGTGCCAGCCGAAGAGGGATGGTTGATGGCTACACCTTC. This chain uses TRBV6-5 with TRBJ1-2; D unclear. The CDR3 extends over 13 amino acids. Germline V lookup: CDR1 MNHEY, CDR2 SVGAGI. The germline V and J ends were trimmed by 8 bases and 6 bases, with 16 bases remaining between them.

The CDR3 DNA reads TGTGCCAGCAGCTTGGTAGGGGGGCAATCCCGCGAGCAGTACTTC. It yields the protein CASSLVGGQSREQYF. The V gene is TRBV5-5, the J gene TRBJ2-7; possibly TRBD1 or TRBD2 for D (6 bases each). V was cut by 0 bases and J by 6 bases, with 16 bases left in between. The CDR3 spans 15 residues. Germline CDR1 and CDR2: SGHKS and YYEKEE (reference sequence).

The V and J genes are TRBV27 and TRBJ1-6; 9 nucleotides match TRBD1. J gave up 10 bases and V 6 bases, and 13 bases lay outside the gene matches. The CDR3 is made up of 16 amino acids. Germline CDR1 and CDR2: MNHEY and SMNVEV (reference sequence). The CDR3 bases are TGTGCCAGCAGCTATACGCCGGGACAGGGATCGTCACCCCTCCACTTT. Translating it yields CASSYTPGQGSSPLHF.

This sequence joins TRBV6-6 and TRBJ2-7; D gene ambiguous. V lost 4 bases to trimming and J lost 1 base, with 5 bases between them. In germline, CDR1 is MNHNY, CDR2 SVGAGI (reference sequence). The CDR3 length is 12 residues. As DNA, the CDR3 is TGTGCCAGCAGTTTGGGTTCCTACGAGCAGTACTTC. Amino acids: CASSLGSYEQYF.

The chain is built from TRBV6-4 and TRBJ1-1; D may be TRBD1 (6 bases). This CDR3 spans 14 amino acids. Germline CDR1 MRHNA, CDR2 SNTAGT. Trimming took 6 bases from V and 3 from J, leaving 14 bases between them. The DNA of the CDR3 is TGTGCCAGCAGCGAAAGAGGACAGCACACTGAAGCTTTCTTT. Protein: CASSERGQHTEAFF.

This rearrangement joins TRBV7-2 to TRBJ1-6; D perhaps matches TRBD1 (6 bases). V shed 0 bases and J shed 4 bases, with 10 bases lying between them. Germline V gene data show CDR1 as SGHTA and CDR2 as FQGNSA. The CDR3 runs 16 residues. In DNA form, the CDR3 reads TGTGCCAGCAGCTTAGCGTGGGGGGCGTATAATTCACCCCTCCACTTT. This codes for CASSLAWGAYNSPLHF.

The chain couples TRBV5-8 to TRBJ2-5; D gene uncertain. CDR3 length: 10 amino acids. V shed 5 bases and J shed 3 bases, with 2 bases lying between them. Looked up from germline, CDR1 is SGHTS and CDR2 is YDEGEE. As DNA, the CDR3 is TGTGCCAGCAGAGAAGAGACCCAGTACTTC. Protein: CASREETQYF. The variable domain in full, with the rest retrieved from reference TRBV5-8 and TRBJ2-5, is EAGVTQSPTHLIKTRGQQATLRCSPISGHTSVYWYQQALGLGLQFLLWYDEGEERNRGNFPPRFSGRQFPNYSSELNVNALELEDSALYLCASREETQYFGPGTRLLVL.

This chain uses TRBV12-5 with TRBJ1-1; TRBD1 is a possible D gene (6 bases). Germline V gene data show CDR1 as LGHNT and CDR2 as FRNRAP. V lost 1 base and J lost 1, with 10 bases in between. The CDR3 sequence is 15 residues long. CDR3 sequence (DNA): TGTGCTAGTGGTTTGGAACAGGGCACGAACACTGAAGCTTTCTTT. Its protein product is CASGLEQGTNTEAFF.

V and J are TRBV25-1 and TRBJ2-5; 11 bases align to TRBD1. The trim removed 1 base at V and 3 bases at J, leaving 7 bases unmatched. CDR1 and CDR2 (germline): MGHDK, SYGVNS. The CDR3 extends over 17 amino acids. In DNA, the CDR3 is TGTGCCAGCAGTGAATCGGGGACAGGGGGGTTAAAAGAGACCCAGTACTTC. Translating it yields CASSESGTGGLKETQYF. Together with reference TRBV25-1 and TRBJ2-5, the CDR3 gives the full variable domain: EADIYQTPRYLVIGTGKKITLECSQTMGHDKMYWYQQDPGMELHLIHYSYGVNSTEKGDLSSESTVSRIRTEHFPLTLESARPSHTSQYLCASSESGTGGLKETQYFGPGTRLLVL.

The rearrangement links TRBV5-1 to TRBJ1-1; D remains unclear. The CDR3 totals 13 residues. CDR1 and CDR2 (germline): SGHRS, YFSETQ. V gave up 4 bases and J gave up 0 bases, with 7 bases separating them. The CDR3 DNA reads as TGCGCCAGCAGCCCGGGCGTGAACACTGAAGCTTTCTTT. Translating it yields CASSPGVNTEAFF.

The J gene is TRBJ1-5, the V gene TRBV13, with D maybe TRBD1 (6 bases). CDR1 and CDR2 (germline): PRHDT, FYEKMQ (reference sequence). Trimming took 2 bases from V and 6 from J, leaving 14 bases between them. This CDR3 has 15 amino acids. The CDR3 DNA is TGTGCCAGCAGCTTATCGGGCAGGGGATTTCAGCCCCAGCATTTT. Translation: CASSLSGRGFQPQHF. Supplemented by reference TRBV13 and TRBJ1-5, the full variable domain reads AAGVIQSPRHLIKEKRETATLKCYPIPRHDTVYWYQQGPGQDPQFLISFYEKMQSDKGSIPDRFSAQQFSDYHSELNMSSLELGDSALYFCASSLSGRGFQPQHFGDGTRLSIL.